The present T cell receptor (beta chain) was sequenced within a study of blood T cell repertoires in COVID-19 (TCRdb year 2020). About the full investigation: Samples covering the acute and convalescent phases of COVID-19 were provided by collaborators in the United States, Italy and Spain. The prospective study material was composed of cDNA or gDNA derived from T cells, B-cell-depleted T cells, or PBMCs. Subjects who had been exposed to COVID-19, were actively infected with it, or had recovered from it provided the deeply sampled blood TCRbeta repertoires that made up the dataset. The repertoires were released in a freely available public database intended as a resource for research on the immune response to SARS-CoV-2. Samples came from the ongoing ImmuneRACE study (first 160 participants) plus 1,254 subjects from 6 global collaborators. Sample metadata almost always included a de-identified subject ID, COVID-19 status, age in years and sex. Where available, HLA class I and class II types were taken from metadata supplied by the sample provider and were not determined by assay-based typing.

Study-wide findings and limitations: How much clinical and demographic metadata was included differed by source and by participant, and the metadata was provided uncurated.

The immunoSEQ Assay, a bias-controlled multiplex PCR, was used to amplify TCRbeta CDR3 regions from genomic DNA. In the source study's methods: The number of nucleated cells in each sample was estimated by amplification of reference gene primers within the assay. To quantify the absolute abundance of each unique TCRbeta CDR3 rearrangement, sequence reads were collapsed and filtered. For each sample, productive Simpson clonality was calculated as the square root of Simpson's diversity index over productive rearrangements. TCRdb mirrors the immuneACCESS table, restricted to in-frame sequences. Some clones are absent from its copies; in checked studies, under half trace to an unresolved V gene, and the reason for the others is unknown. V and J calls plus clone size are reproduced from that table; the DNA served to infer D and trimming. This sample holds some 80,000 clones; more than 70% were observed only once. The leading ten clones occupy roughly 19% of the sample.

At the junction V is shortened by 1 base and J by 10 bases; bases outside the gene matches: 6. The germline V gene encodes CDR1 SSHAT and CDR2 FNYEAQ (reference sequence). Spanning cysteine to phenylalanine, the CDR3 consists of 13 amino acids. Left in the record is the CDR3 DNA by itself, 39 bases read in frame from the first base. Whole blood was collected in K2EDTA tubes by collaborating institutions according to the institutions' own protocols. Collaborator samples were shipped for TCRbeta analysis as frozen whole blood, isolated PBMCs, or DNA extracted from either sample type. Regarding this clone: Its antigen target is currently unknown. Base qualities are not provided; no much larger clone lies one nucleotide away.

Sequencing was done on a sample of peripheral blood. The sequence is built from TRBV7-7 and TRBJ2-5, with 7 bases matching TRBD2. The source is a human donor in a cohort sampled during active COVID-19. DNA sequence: TGTGCCAGCAGCTTAGGGGGGGGTAAGGGCCAGTACTTC. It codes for CASSLGGGKGQYF.